This T cell receptor (beta chain) was sequenced during a study of CD8 T cells in ankylosing spondylitis. Study results and caveats: There was a TCR beta motif, made of several highly homologous variants, that appeared characteristic of ankylosing spondylitis blood. Peripheral blood samples showed relatively rare disease-linked clones, and these clones were CD8+. Prior work had noted some motif variants in reactive arthritis blood and synovial fluid.

This CDR3 spans 13 amino acids. Germline V gives CDR1 MDHEN, CDR2 SYDVKM. The V end was cut by 3 bases, the J end by 4 bases, with 7 bases between. This clonotype was detected once. Antigen unknown. 5'-RACE, quantitative and with molecular barcodes, yielded the TCR beta libraries. A single record per CDR3 protein comes from TCRdb applying MiXCR to the 5' RACE reads. The data hold approximately 240,000 distinct CDR3 sequences, with about 24% observed a single time. The J gene is TRBJ2-1, the V gene TRBV28; unclear D gene. The clonotype comes from a male donor with ankylosing spondylitis or in good health (not recorded which). Source material: blood, either unsorted or a sorted T cell fraction (not recorded which). The CDR3 DNA follows: TGTGCCAGCAGTTTTGATGGGTACAATGAGCAGTTCTTC. Protein sequence: CASSFDGYNEQFF.